This T cell receptor beta chain was captured in a study of cytomegalovirus exposure and HLA in healthy donors. Comment on this clone: Its specificity is unknown.

In the PCR, 60 Vbeta and 13 Jbeta primers were used. Generated by immunoSEQ multiplex PCR, the TCRdb table keeps only in-frame clones and is missing some. The sample has about 200,000 clones, around 80% seen once; the top ten hold over 0.55%. Study results and limitations: In a later analysis, CMV-associated beta chains were mostly HLA-associated, it appeared.

The CDR3 is 19 residues long. CDR1 and CDR2 from the germline V gene are SGHDT and YYEEEE. V dropped 0 bases and J dropped 4 bases, with 23 bases sitting between them. The sample was PBMCs. The source is a man aged 18 to 30 in good health and CMV-seronegative. This chain joins TRBV5-6 and TRBJ1-3, with D maybe TRBD1 (6 bases). The CDR3 loop reads CASSLAGTPTGKRGNTIYF. In nucleotides, the CDR3 is TGTGCCAGCAGCTTGGCAGGGACCCCTACAGGGAAACGGGGAAACACCATATATTTT.